The subject of this entry is one T cell receptor (beta chain). The target antigen is unknown. The cDNA had a unique molecular identifier and a template-switch universal primer site. TCRdb re-called the 5' RACE reads with MiXCR, one entry per CDR3 protein. Here the sample spans around 960,000 distinct CDR3 sequences, around an eighth being singletons. This CDR3 is 15 amino acids long. Trimming left V 1 base short and J 3 bases short, with 7 bases between. Germline V lookup: CDR1 SEHNR, CDR2 FQNEAQ (reference sequence). Every one of the donors was a healthy Caucasian. This entry belongs to a study of identical twins. Overall study findings and caveats: Twin sharing of out-of-frame TCR alpha was underestimated by models in monozygotic pairs. Analyses of zero insertions could, in part, be confounded by invariant MAIT and iNKT cells.

These data were also filed under a second study, of yellow fever vaccine responses in identical twins.

The sample taken for sequencing was PBMCs. The chain recombines TRBV7-9 with TRBJ1-6; D gene ambiguous. The receptor comes from a young woman in good health. CDR3 sequence: CASSLGSLYNSPLHF. DNA for the CDR3: TGTGCCAGCAGCTTAGGATCCCTCTATAATTCACCCCTCCACTTT.